This T cell receptor beta chain originates from a study of tumor-infiltrating lymphocytes in primary liver carcinoma. Study details: Roughly 3.65 to 7.5 million productive TCRbeta reads came from each sample, comparable across tissue types.

The template, roughly 510 ng total RNA, yielded TCR beta cDNA made with a constant-region primer. Three nested multiplex PCR rounds, a slightly modified ARM-PCR, produced the libraries for TCR beta. Forward primers for TRBV1-TRBV30 and a C-beta reverse primer served the first two PCR rounds, at about 10 cycles each. TCRdb analysed the multiplex PCR reads with MiXCR anew, one entry per CDR3 protein. Seen here are 90,000 to 100,000 distinct CDR3 sequences, approximately 71% observed once, and the top ten hold more than 8%. Starting material for RNA and DNA co-extraction consisted of roughly 19-31 mg of unsorted bulk tissue. Germline V gives CDR1 GTSNPN, CDR2 SVGIG (reference sequence). This CDR3 is 15 amino acids long. Losses at the gene ends were 0 bases for V and 5 bases for J; bases not matched to a gene: 7. Turning to this clonotype: A much bigger clone sits one base away, suggesting this may be a read error. Given the absence of the conserved phenylalanine or tryptophan at the CDR3 end, a read error is likely.

The chain has TRBV30 and TRBJ1-1; the match to TRBD1 covers 9 bases. The sample consisted of liver tumor tissue from sampling region 5. Subset indicated: tumor region T5, tumor centre. The source is a woman between 55 and 75 years old with primary liver carcinoma and hepatitis B virus infection. CDR3 DNA: TGTGCCTGGAGTGTACTGGGACAGGGATTTACTGAAGCTTTCTCT. Translating gives CAWSVLGQGFTEAFS.